The 8 T cell receptor beta chains given below trace back to one sample, sequenced in a study of Tregs in tolerant kidney transplant recipients. Only in-frame clones appear in the TCRdb table, and some are missing; sequencing was by immunoSEQ multiplex PCR. The sample records some 88,000 clones, approximately 90% being singletons. The sample comprised CD8+ T cells from blood. The receptor source for this set is a human donor in good health.

Details on this clone: The junction departs from germline at one end; a sequencing error may be responsible. The chain carries TRBV27 and TRBJ1-2; no definite D call. CDR3 length: 15 amino acids. Germline values: CDR1 MNHEY, CDR2 SMNVEV (reference sequence). In DNA form, the CDR3 reads TGTGCCAGCAGTTTCAGCCGGACCCCTAACTATGGCCACACCTTC. The encoded protein is CASSFSRTPNYGHTF.

The chain uses TRBV19 and TRBJ1-6; possibly TRBD1 for D (5 bases). From germline, CDR1 is LNHDA and CDR2 SQIVND (reference sequence). Deletions cut 1 base from V and 10 bases from J, with 14 bases between. The CDR3 is 15 amino acids. The CDR3 DNA follows: TGTGCCAGTAGTATAGCGAGGGGAATGGGGTCACCCCTCCACTTT. It specifies CASSIARGMGSPLHF.

J is TRBJ2-1 and V is TRBV27; D is unclear. The germline CDR1 and CDR2 sequences are MNHEY and SMNVEV (reference sequence). The V and J ends lost 7 bases and 5 bases respectively, with 15 bases between them. The CDR3 totals 14 residues. CDR3 in DNA: TGTGCCAGCAAAAACGTCCGGTCAGACAATGAGCAGTTCTTC. Amino acid sequence: CASKNVRSDNEQFF.

J is TRBJ2-2 and V is TRBV7-8, with a tentative D call TRBD1 (6 bases). Trimming pared 7 bases from V and 4 bases from J, leaving 10 bases between. The CDR3 covers 13 residues. Germline V gene sequence: CDR1 SGHVS, CDR2 FQNEAQ. In DNA, the CDR3 is TGTGCCAGCAACCCGACAGGCACCGGGGAGCTGTTTTTT. As protein: CASNPTGTGELFF.

The genes are TRBV2 and TRBJ2-7; perhaps TRBD2 as D (5 bases). V was shortened by 2 bases and J by 5 bases, with 13 bases between the two germline ends. The CDR3 runs 14 residues. CDR1 SNHLY and CDR2 FYNNEI come from the germline V gene. The CDR3 is CASSERAVVDEQYF. CDR3 coding DNA: TGTGCCAGCAGTGAAAGAGCGGTGGTGGACGAGCAGTACTTC. Full variable domain (missing parts from reference TRBV2 and TRBJ2-7): EPEVTQTPSHQVTQMGQEVILRCVPISNHLYFYWYRQILGQKVEFLVSFYNNEISEKSEIFDDQFSVERPDGSNFTLKIRSTKLEDSAMYFCASSERAVVDEQYFGPGTRLTVT.

This chain links TRBV19 with TRBJ2-7; 7 bases fit TRBD1. V gave up 3 bases and J gave up 3 bases; unmatched junction bases: 14. The germline V gene has CDR1 LNHDA and CDR2 SQIVND (reference sequence). This CDR3 is 17 amino acids long. The chain's CDR3 is CASSMSSDRDSLYEQYF. The CDR3 DNA is TGTGCCAGTAGTATGTCAAGTGACCGGGACAGCCTCTACGAGCAGTACTTC.

This sequence joins TRBV7-9 and TRBJ2-2; D unresolved. The CDR3 is 17 residues long. Germline-derived CDR1 and CDR2 are SEHNR and FQNEAQ (reference sequence). The V and J ends lost 2 bases and 6 bases respectively, with 19 bases between them. The CDR3 DNA sequence: TGTGCCAGCAGCTTATATCCCCCCGCGTCGGTCCCCGGGGAGCTGTTTTTT. Amino acid sequence: CASSLYPPASVPGELFF.

The rearrangement links TRBV7-9 to TRBJ2-3; 8 nucleotides line up with TRBD2. The CDR3 totals 15 residues. The germline V gene has CDR1 SEHNR and CDR2 FQNEAQ (reference sequence). J was trimmed by 2 bases and V by 7 bases; bases with no gene match: 8. Here the CDR3 DNA reads TGTGCCAGCACCAGTCGGGAGGGCGTCACAGATACGCAGTATTTT. Translation gives CASTSREGVTDTQYF.